The 17 T cell receptor beta chains presented below share a single source sample, sequenced in a study of Graves' ophthalmopathy and Graves' hyperthyroidism. Amplifying from RNA transcripts, the study obtained TCR beta CDR3 regions. Second-round multiplex PCR followed a first-round RT-PCR using HTBI primers. MiXCR, run by TCRdb on the multiplex PCR reads, gives a single entry per CDR3 protein. The sample holds 150,000 to 200,000 distinct CDR3 sequences; around 39% are singletons and the top ten take nearly 9%. The specimen was peripheral blood. The receptor source for this set is a man aged 30-40 years with Graves' ophthalmopathy.

V and J are TRBV6-5 and TRBJ1-1; D is uncertain. Germline V gene lookup returns CDR1 MNHEY and CDR2 SVGAGI. This CDR3 has 14 amino acids. Deletions cut 2 bases from V and 1 base from J, with 8 bases between. Written as DNA, the CDR3 is TGTGCCAGCAGTTACAGCAGGACGAACACTGAAGCTTTCTTT. Translating it yields CASSYSRTNTEAFF.

The sample holds a few counts of this clonotype. This sequence joins TRBV27 and TRBJ2-5; tentative D call: TRBD1 (6 bases). The length of the CDR3 is 14 residues. Deletions cut 5 bases from V and 5 bases from J, with 15 bases between. Looked up from germline, CDR1 is MNHEY and CDR2 is SMNVEV (reference sequence). The CDR3 DNA follows: TGTGCCAGCAGTCCCCAGACAGGCGGTGAGACCCAGTACTTC. This translates into CASSPQTGGETQYF.

This clonotype was picked up a small number of times. This chain joins TRBV10-2 and TRBJ1-1; D is possibly TRBD1 (5 bases). The germline V gene encodes CDR1 WSHSY and CDR2 SAAADI. Trimming took 4 bases from V and 2 from J, leaving 11 bases between them. The CDR3 is 14 residues long. The CDR3 DNA follows: TGCGCCAGCAGTGCGGGGGTCATCAACACTGAAGCTTTCTTT. Encoded protein: CASSAGVINTEAFF.

The rearrangement links TRBV20-1 to TRBJ1-6; D is unclear. Trimming stripped 3 bases from V and 11 bases from J, with 8 bases between. The CDR3 contains 11 residues. The V gene's germline CDR1 is DFQATT and CDR2 SNEGSKA (reference sequence). CDR3 DNA sequence: TGCAGTGCTAGGAAAGTCCCACCCCTCCACTTT. It encodes CSARKVPPLHF.

This chain links TRBV20-1 with TRBJ2-2; a weak D match, TRBD1 (5 bases). The CDR3 length is 16 residues. The V end lost 0 bases, the J end lost 0 bases, and 11 bases lay between the germline ends. Germline loops: CDR1 DFQATT, CDR2 SNEGSKA (reference sequence). The CDR3 DNA is TGCAGTGCTAGAGATTGGGCCAGGGCGAACACCGGGGAGCTGTTTTTT. It yields the protein CSARDWARANTGELFF.

Ten or more counts support this clonotype. The rearrangement joins TRBV10-3 to TRBJ1-1; D unresolved. The germline gives CDR1 ENHRY, CDR2 SYGVKD. This CDR3 spans 13 amino acids. Trimming pared 7 bases from V and 1 base from J, leaving 10 bases between. The CDR3 nucleotides read TGTGCCATCAACTCCTTGTGGAACACTGAAGCTTTCTTT. Protein sequence: CAINSLWNTEAFF.

This clonotype was detected only once. V gene TRBV7-8 combines with J gene TRBJ2-2; the D call may be TRBD1 or TRBD2 (5 bases each). Germline CDR1 SGHVS, CDR2 FQNEAQ. V was clipped by 6 bases and J by 7 bases, with 21 bases between them. This CDR3 has 16 amino acids. The CDR3 here is CASRQTGTRSNGELFF. The DNA for the CDR3 is TGTGCCAGCAGGCAAACCGGGACGCGTTCTAACGGGGAGCTGTTTTTT.

The chain is built from TRBV6-5 and TRBJ1-1; 7 bases are shared with TRBD1. The germline CDR1 and CDR2 sequences are MNHEY and SVGAGI. V lost 2 bases, J lost 3 bases, and 12 bases stayed unmatched. This CDR3 spans 17 amino acids. This chain's CDR3 is CASSYLTTGRGYTEAFF. The CDR3 region has the DNA TGTGCCAGCAGTTACCTTACGACAGGGAGAGGATACACTGAAGCTTTCTTT.

This clonotype was recorded at least ten times. The genes are TRBV19 and TRBJ1-1; perhaps TRBD1 as D (5 bases). The germline V gene encodes CDR1 LNHDA and CDR2 SQIVND (reference sequence). The CDR3 length is 14 residues. V lost 8 bases and J 4 bases, leaving 17 bases between the germline ends. CDR3 protein: CASGNWGWGTEAFF. CDR3 DNA: TGTGCCAGTGGGAATTGGGGGTGGGGCACTGAAGCTTTCTTT.

At least ten counts were recorded for this clonotype. The chain links TRBV6-1 to TRBJ2-3; 7 nucleotides match TRBD1. V lost 6 bases and J lost 6; bases outside the gene matches: 6. The CDR3 is 13 residues long. The V gene's germline CDR1 is MNHNS and CDR2 SASEGT. As DNA, the CDR3 is TGTGCCAGCAGCCAGATGACAGGGGATACGCAGTATTTT. It codes for CASSQMTGDTQYF.

This clonotype was found many times. CDR3 region: CASSSYRDYEQYF. The CDR3 DNA follows: TGTGCCAGCAGCTCCTACAGGGACTACGAGCAGTACTTC. V is TRBV7-2 and J is TRBJ2-7; D might be TRBD1 (6 bases). Germline V gives CDR1 SGHTA, CDR2 FQGNSA. V shed 4 bases and J shed 3 bases, with 10 bases lying between them. The CDR3 runs 13 residues.

CDR3 sequence: CASSIGQENTEAFF. As DNA, the CDR3 is TGTGCCAGCAGCATTGGACAGGAAAACACTGAAGCTTTCTTT. V gene TRBV7-8 combines with J gene TRBJ1-1; 7 bases are a match to TRBD1. Germline V lookup: CDR1 SGHVS, CDR2 FQNEAQ. This CDR3 comprises 14 residues. The junction had 5 bases not matched to a gene; V was cut back by 5 bases and J by 2 bases.

The chain recombines TRBV2 with TRBJ1-6; 9 nucleotides align to TRBD1. Germline CDR1 and CDR2: SNHLY and FYNNEI. This CDR3 has 16 residues. With 6 bases clipped from V and 8 bases from J, the junction kept 11 bases outside the gene matches. The CDR3 sequence is CASSSWDRETDSPLHF. The CDR3 coding sequence is TGTGCCAGCAGCTCCTGGGACAGGGAAACGGATTCACCCCTCCACTTT. The whole variable domain, remainder taken from reference TRBV2 and TRBJ1-6, is EPEVTQTPSHQVTQMGQEVILRCVPISNHLYFYWYRQILGQKVEFLVSFYNNEISEKSEIFDDQFSVERPDGSNFTLKIRSTKLEDSAMYFCASSSWDRETDSPLHFGNGTRLTVT.

This clonotype was observed at least ten times. The V call is TRBV12-3 or TRBV12-4, the J call TRBJ2-7; D might be TRBD2 (5 bases). V was clipped by 3 bases and J by 2 bases, with 11 bases between them. The length of the CDR3 is 14 residues. CDR3 residues: CASSFRPGTYEQYF. CDR3 DNA sequence: TGTGCCAGCAGTTTTAGACCCGGGACCTACGAGCAGTACTTC.

This clonotype has at least ten counts. The chain recombines TRBV27 with TRBJ2-5; 14 bases line up with TRBD2. Losses at the gene ends were 8 bases for V and 5 bases for J; bases not matched to a gene: 4. Germline V CDR1 and CDR2: MNHEY, SMNVEV (reference sequence). The CDR3 totals 14 residues. CDR3 coding DNA: TGTGCCAGCCGGACTAGCGGGAGGACGGAGACCCAGTACTTC. Translated: CASRTSGRTETQYF.

The chain combines TRBV11-2 with TRBJ2-7, with 12 bases identical to TRBD2. V trimming: 2 bases; J trimming: 3 bases; junction bases outside the gene matches: 5. Germline V gene sequence: CDR1 SGHAT, CDR2 FQNNGV. There are 16 residues in the CDR3. The CDR3 DNA reads TGTGCCAGCAGCTTAAGGACTAGCGGGACACTCTACGAGCAGTACTTC. Translated: CASSLRTSGTLYEQYF.

This clonotype was detected a few times. The genes are TRBV12-3 or TRBV12-4 and TRBJ1-1; no definite D call. The CDR3 extends over 12 amino acids. V was shortened by 6 bases and J by 6 bases, with 11 bases between the two germline ends. CDR3 sequence reads: CASSPVIAEAFF. DNA for the CDR3: TGTGCCAGCAGCCCCGTGATTGCTGAAGCTTTCTTT.